Given below is one T cell receptor (beta chain) in context. Its antigen is not yet known. Base qualities are missing; no much larger clone stands one base away. This sample is drawn from a study of blood T cell repertoires in COVID-19 (dated by TCRdb to 2020 to 2022). With respect to the entire study: Samples covering the acute and convalescent phases of COVID-19 were provided by collaborators in the United States, Italy and Spain. The material from the prospective study consisted of cDNA or gDNA derived from T cells, B-cell-depleted T cells, or PBMCs. The dataset comprised deeply sampled blood TCRbeta repertoires from subjects exposed to, actively infected with, or recovered from COVID-19. The repertoires were released in a freely available public database intended as a resource for research on the immune response to SARS-CoV-2. The samples were drawn from the first 160 participants of the ongoing ImmuneRACE study and from more than 1,000 subjects provided by 6 global collaborators. Nearly every sample came with metadata listing a de-identified subject ID, COVID-19 status, age in years and sex. Where available, HLA class I and class II types were obtained from metadata supplied by the sample provider rather than from assay-based typing. Points the paper makes about the study in general: How much clinical and demographic metadata was included differed by source and by participant, and the metadata was provided uncurated.

Collaborating institutions collected whole blood in K2EDTA tubes following their own protocols. For TCRbeta analysis, collaborator samples were shipped as frozen whole blood, as isolated PBMCs, or as DNA extracted from either sample type. The immunoSEQ Assay, a bias-controlled multiplex PCR, was used to amplify TCRbeta CDR3 regions from genomic DNA. Per the original workflow: Within the assay, amplification of reference gene primers was used to estimate how many nucleated cells each sample contained. To quantify the absolute abundance of each unique TCRbeta CDR3 rearrangement, sequence reads were collapsed and filtered. For each sample, productive Simpson clonality was calculated as the square root of Simpson's diversity index over productive rearrangements. TCRdb's version of the immuneACCESS table is confined to in-frame rearrangements and falls short of the full clone set. An unresolved V gene accounts for under half of the shortfall where checked; the remainder is of unknown origin. V, J and clone size derive from that table, while D and trimming were established from the DNA sequence. The sample yields over 200,000 clones; approximately 82% were counted once. 8.2% of the sample lies in the top ten.

The germline V gene supplies CDR1 SQVTM and CDR2 ANQGSEA. The CDR3 sequence holds 13 residues, the cysteine and phenylalanine included. Only the CDR3 portion is preserved as DNA: 39 bases, with reading frame beginning at the first base. The germline ends are 10 bases apart after V is trimmed by 3 bases and J by 2 bases. The sequenced sample was peripheral blood. The sequence was obtained from a woman between 50 and 59 years old with acute or convalescent COVID-19. The sequence joins TRBV29-1 to TRBJ1-2; too little of a D gene remains to name it. Here is the DNA: TGCAGCGTTGACCGGGAAGGGAACTATGGCTACACCTTC. This sequence encodes CSVDREGNYGYTF.